This T cell receptor (beta chain) was obtained from a study of cytomegalovirus exposure and HLA in healthy donors. Findings and limits, study-wide: As immune exposure information, only CMV serostatus was available. According to a later analysis, most TCR beta chains associated with CMV appeared HLA-restricted.

PCR amplification relied on 60 Vbeta primers (plus 13 Jbeta primers). Here immunoSEQ multiplex PCR was the method, and the copy in TCRdb shows in-frame clones only, minus some. The table lists some 130,000 clones, around 83% of them singletons, with approximately 0.93% in the top ten. There were likely unrecorded immune exposures, though donors were nominally healthy when sampled. Of note for this clone: Its antigen is currently unknown.

The sequencing input was PBMCs. The TCR was taken from a human donor in good health.

The CDR3: CASSLLTGGYNEQFF. CDR3 sequence (DNA): TGTGCCAGCAGTTTATTAACGGGGGGGTACAATGAGCAGTTCTTC. The J gene is TRBJ2-1, the V gene TRBV27; TRBD2 aligns across 8 bases. V gave up 1 base and J gave up 4 bases; unmatched junction bases: 3. CDR1 and CDR2 from the germline V gene are MNHEY and SMNVEV (reference sequence). This CDR3 contains 15 residues.